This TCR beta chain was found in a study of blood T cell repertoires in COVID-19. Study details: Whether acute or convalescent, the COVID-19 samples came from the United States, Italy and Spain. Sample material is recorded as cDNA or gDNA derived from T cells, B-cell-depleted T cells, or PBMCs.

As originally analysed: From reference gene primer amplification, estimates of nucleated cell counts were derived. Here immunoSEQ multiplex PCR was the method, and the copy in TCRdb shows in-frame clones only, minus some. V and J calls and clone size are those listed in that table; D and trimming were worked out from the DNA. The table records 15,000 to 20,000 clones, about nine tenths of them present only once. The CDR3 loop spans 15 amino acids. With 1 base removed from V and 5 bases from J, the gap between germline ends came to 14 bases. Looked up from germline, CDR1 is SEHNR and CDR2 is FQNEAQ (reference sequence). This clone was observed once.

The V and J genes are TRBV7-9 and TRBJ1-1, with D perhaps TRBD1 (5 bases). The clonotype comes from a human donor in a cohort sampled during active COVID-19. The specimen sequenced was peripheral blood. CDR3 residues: CASSLGAGSKTEAFF. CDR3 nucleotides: TGTGCCAGCAGCTTAGGGGCAGGGTCGAAGACTGAAGCTTTCTTT.